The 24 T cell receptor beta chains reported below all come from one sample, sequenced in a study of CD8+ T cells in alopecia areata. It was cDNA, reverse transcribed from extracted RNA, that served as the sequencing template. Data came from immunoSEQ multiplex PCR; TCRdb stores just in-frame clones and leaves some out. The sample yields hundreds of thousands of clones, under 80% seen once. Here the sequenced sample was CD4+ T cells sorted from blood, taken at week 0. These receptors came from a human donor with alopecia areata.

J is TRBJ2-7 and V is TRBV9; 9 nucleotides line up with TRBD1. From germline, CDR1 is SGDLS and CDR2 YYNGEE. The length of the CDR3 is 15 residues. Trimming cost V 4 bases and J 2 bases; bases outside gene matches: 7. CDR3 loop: CASSPRGTGTYEQYF. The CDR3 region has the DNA TGTGCCAGCAGCCCCCGAGGGACAGGGACCTACGAGCAGTACTTC.

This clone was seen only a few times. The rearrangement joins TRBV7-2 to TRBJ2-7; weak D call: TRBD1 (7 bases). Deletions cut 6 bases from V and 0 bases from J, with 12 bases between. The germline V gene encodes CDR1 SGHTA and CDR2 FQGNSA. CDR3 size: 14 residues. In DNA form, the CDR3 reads TGTGCCAGCAGACCAGGGGGGAGCTCCTACGAGCAGTACTTC. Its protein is CASRPGGSSYEQYF.

The CDR3 bases are TGTGCCAGCAGCTCGGAAGGACAGGGGCTGAACACTGAAGCTTTCTTT. Encoded protein: CASSSEGQGLNTEAFF. The chain employs TRBV7-9 and TRBJ1-1, with 9 bases matching TRBD1. In germline, CDR1 is SEHNR, CDR2 FQNEAQ (reference sequence). Trimming cost V 4 bases and J 0 bases; bases outside gene matches: 6. This CDR3 is 16 amino acids long.

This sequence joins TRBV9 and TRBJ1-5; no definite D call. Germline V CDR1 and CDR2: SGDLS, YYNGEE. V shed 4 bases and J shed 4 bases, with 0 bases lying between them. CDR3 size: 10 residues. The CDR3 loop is CASSNQPQHF. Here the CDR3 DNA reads TGTGCCAGCAGCAATCAGCCCCAGCATTTT.

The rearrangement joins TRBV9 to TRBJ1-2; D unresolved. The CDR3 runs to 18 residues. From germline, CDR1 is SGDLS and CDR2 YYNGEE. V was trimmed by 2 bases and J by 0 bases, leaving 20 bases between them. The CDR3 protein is CASSVLPRAGSTNYGYTF. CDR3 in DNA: TGTGCCAGCAGCGTTCTACCGCGAGCGGGATCTACTAACTATGGCTACACCTTC. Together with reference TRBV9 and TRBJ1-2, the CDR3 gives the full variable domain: DSGVTQTPKHLITATGQRVTLRCSPRSGDLSVYWYQQSLDQGLQFLIQYYNGEERAKGNILERFSAQQFPDLHSELNLSSLELGDSALYFCASSVLPRAGSTNYGYTFGSGTRLTVV.

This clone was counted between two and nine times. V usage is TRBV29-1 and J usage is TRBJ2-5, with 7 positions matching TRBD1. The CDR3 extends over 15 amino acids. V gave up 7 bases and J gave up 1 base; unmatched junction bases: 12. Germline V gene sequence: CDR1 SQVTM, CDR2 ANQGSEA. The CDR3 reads CSAQRRQGRQETQYF. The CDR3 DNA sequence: TGCAGCGCTCAAAGGCGACAGGGACGCCAAGAGACCCAGTACTTC.

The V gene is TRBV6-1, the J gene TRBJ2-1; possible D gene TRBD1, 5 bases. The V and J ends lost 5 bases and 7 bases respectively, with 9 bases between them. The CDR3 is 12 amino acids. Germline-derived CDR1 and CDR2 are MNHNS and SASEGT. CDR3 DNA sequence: TGTGCCAGCAGTCGCAGGGTTAATGAGCAGTTCTTC. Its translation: CASSRRVNEQFF.

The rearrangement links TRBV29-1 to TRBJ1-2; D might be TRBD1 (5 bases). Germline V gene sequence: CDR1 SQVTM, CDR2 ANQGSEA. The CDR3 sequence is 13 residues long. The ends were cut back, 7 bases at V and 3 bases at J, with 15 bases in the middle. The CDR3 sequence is CSALGDGYYGYTF. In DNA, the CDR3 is TGCAGCGCCTTGGGGGACGGCTACTATGGCTACACCTTC.

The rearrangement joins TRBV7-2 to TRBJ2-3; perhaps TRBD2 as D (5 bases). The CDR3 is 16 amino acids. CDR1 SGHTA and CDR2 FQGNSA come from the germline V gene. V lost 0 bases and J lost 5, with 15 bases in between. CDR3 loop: CASSLAPLGAIDTQYF. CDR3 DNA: TGTGCCAGCAGCTTAGCCCCACTAGGTGCCATAGATACGCAGTATTTT.

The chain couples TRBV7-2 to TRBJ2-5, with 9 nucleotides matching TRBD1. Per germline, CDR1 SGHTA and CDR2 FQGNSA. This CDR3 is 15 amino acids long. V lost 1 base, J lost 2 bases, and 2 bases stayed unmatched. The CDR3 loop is CASSLGDRAQETQYF. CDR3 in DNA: TGTGCCAGCAGCTTAGGGGACAGGGCACAAGAGACCCAGTACTTC. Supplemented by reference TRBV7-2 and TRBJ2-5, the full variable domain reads GAGVSQSPSNKVTEKGKDVELRCDPISGHTALYWYRQSLGQGLEFLIYFQGNSAPDKSGLPSDRFSAERTGGSVSTLTIQRTQQEDSAVYLCASSLGDRAQETQYFGPGTRLLVL.

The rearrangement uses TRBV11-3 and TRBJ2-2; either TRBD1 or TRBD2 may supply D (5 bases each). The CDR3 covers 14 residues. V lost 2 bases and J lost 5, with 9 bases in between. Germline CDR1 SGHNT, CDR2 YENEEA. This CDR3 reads CASSLIRETGELFF. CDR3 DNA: TGTGCCAGCAGCTTAATCAGGGAGACCGGGGAGCTGTTTTTT. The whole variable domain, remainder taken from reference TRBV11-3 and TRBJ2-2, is EAGVVQSPRYKIIEKKQPVAFWCNPISGHNTLYWYLQNLGQGPELLIRYENEEAVDDSQLPKDRFSAERLKGVDSTLKIQPAELGDSAVYLCASSLIRETGELFFGEGSRLTVL.

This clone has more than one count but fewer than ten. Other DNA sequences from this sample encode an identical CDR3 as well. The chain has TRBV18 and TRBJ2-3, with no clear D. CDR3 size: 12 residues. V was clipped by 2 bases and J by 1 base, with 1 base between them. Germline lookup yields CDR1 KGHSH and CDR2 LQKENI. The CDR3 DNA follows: TGTGCCAGCTCACCAGGCACAGATACGCAGTATTTT. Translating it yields CASSPGTDTQYF.

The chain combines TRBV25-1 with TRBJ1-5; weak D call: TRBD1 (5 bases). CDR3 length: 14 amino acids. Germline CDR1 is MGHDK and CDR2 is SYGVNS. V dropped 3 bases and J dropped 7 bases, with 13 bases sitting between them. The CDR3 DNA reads TGTGCCAGCAGTGACCCTCGAGGGGACCAGCCCCAGCATTTT. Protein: CASSDPRGDQPQHF.

CDR3 amino acids: CAWSVSAVEQYF. As DNA, the CDR3 is TGTGCCTGGAGTGTGAGTGCTGTCGAGCAGTACTTC. This sequence joins TRBV30 and TRBJ2-7, with D unclear. Between the trimmed V and J ends, which lost 0 bases and 6 bases, there was a span of 9 bases. In germline, CDR1 is GTSNPN, CDR2 SVGIG (reference sequence). The CDR3 runs 12 residues.

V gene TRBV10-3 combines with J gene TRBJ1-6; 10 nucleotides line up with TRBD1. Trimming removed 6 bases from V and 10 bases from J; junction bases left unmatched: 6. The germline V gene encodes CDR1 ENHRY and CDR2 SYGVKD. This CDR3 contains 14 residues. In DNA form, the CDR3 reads TGTGCCATCAGGCGGGACAGGGGAGAATCACCCCTCCACTTT. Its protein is CAIRRDRGESPLHF.

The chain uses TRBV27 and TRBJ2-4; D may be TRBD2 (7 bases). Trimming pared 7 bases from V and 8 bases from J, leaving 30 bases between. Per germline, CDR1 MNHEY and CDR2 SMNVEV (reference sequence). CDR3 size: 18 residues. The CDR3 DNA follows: TGTGCCAGCAAACTGCGGGAGATGGGGCAGGGGCCGTGGGACATTCAGTACTTC. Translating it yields CASKLREMGQGPWDIQYF.

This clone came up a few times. For the CDR3, the DNA is TGCTCGTGCGGGGAGCCGCTTCTAAACACTGAAGCTTTCTTT. It encodes CSCGEPLLNTEAFF. V gene TRBV29-1 combines with J gene TRBJ1-1; D remains ambiguous. This CDR3 spans 14 amino acids. Germline CDR1 SQVTM, CDR2 ANQGSEA.

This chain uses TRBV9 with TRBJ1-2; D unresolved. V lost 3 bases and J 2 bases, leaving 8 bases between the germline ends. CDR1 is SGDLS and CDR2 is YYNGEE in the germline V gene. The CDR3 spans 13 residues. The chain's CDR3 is CASSAGLNYGYTF. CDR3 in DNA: TGTGCCAGCAGCGCCGGTTTAAACTATGGCTACACCTTC. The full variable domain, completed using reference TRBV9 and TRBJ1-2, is DSGVTQTPKHLITATGQRVTLRCSPRSGDLSVYWYQQSLDQGLQFLIQYYNGEERAKGNILERFSAQQFPDLHSELNLSSLELGDSALYFCASSAGLNYGYTFGSGTRLTVV.

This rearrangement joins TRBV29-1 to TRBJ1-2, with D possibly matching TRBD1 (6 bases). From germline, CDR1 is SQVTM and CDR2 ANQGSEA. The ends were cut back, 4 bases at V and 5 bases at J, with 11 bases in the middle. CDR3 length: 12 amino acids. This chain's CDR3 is CSVVGALYGYTF. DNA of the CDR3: TGCAGCGTTGTGGGGGCGTTGTATGGCTACACCTTC.

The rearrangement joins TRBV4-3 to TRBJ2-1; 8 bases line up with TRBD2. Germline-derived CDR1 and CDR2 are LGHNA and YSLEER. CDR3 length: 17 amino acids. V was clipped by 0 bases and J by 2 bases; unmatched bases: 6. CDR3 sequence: CASSQEGGGSTYNEQFF. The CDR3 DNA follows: TGCGCCAGCAGCCAAGAGGGCGGGGGGTCAACCTACAATGAGCAGTTCTTC.

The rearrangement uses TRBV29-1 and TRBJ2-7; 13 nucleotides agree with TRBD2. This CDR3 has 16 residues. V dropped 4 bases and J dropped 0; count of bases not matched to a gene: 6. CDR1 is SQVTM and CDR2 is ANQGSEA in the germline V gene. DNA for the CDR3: TGCAGCGTTGGGACTAGCGGGGGCCACAGCTCCTACGAGCAGTACTTC. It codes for CSVGTSGGHSSYEQYF.

The CDR3 spells CASSSSGGATDTQYF. In nucleotides, the CDR3 is TGTGCCAGCAGCTCTAGCGGGGGGGCCACAGATACGCAGTATTTT. V usage is TRBV7-2 and J usage is TRBJ2-3, with 12 bases aligning to TRBD2. Germline CDR1 is SGHTA and CDR2 is FQGNSA. This CDR3 spans 15 amino acids. J gave up 2 bases and V 4 bases, and 1 base lay outside the gene matches.

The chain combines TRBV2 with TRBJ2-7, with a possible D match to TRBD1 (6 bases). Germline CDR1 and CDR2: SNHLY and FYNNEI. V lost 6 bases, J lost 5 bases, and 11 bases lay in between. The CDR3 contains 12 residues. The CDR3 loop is CASRVRGNEQYF. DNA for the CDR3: TGTGCCAGCAGGGTCAGGGGTAACGAGCAGTACTTC.

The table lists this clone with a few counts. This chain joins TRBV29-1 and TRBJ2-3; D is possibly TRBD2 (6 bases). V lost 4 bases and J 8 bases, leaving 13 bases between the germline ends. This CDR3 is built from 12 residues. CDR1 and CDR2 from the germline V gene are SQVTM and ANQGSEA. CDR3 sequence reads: CSVGAVGGTQYF. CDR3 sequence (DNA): TGCAGCGTTGGGGCAGTCGGGGGTACGCAGTATTTT.